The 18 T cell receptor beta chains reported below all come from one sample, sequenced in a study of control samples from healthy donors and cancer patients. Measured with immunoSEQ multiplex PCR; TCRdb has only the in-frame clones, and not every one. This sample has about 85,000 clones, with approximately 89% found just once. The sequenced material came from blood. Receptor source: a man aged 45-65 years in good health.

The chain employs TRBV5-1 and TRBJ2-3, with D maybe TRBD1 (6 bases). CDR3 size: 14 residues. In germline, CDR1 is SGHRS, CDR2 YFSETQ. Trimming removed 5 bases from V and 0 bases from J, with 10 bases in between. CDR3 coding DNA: TGCGCCAGCAGACCACAGGGAAGCACAGATACGCAGTATTTT. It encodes CASRPQGSTDTQYF. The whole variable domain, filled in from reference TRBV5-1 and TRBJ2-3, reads KAGVTQTPRYLIKTRGQQVTLSCSPISGHRSVSWYQQTPGQGLQFLFEYFSETQRNKGNFPGRFSGRQFSNSRSEMNVSTLELGDSALYLCASRPQGSTDTQYFGPGTRLTVL.

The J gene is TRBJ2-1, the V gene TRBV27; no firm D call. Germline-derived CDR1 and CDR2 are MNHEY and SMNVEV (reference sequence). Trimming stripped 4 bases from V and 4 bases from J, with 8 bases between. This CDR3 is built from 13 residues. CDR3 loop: CASSSGQYNEQFF. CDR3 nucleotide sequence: TGTGCCAGCAGTTCCGGTCAGTACAATGAGCAGTTCTTC.

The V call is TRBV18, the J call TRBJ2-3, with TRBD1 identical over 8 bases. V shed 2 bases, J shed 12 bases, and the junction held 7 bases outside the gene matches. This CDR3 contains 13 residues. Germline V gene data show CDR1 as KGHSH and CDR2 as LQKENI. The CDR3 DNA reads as TGTGCCAGCTCACCATCCGGACAGGGAATACAGTATTTT. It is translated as CASSPSGQGIQYF. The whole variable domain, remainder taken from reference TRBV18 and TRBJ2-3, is NAGVMQNPRHLVRRRGQEARLRCSPMKGHSHVYWYRQLPEEGLKFMVYLQKENIIDESGMPKERFSAEFPKEGPSILRIQQVVRGDSAAYFCASSPSGQGIQYFGPGTRLTVL.

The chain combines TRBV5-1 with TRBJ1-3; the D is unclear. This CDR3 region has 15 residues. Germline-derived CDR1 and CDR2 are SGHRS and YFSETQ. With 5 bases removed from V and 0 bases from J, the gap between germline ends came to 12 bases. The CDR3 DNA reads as TGCGCCAGCAGGAAATCAGCGGACTCTGGAAACACCATATATTTT. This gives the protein CASRKSADSGNTIYF.

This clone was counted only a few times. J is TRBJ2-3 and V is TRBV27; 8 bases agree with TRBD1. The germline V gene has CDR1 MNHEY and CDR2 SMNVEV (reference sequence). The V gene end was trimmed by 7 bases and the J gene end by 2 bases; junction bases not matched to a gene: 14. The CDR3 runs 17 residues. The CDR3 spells CASKRTPSQGVTDTQYF. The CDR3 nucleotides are TGTGCCAGCAAACGGACTCCTTCACAGGGGGTCACAGATACGCAGTATTTT.

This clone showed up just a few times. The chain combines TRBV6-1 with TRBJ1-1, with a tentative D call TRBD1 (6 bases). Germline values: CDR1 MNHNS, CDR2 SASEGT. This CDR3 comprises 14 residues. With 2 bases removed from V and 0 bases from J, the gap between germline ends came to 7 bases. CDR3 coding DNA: TGTGCCAGCAGTGAACAGGGGATGAACACTGAAGCTTTCTTT. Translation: CASSEQGMNTEAFF.

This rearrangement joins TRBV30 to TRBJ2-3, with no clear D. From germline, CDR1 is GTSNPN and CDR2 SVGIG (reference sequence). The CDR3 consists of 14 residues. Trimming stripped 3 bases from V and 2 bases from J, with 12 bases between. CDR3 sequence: CAWSAWAFTDTQYF. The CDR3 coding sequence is TGTGCCTGGAGCGCCTGGGCGTTCACAGATACGCAGTATTTT.

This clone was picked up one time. The CDR3 here is CASSLDKGGGGYTF. The CDR3 region has the DNA TGCGCCAGCAGCTTGGATAAAGGGGGCGGTGGCTACACCTTC. The chain combines TRBV5-1 with TRBJ1-2; 7 bases are a match to TRBD1. Germline-derived CDR1 and CDR2 are SGHRS and YFSETQ. This CDR3 contains 14 residues. The V and J ends lost 0 bases and 7 bases, in that order; junction bases with no gene match: 6.

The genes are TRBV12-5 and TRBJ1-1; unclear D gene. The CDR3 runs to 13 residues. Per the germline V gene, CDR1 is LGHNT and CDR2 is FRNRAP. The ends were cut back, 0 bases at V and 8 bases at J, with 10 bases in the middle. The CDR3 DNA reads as TGTGCTAGTGGTTTGGTGAACCGGCCCGAAGCTTTCTTT. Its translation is CASGLVNRPEAFF.

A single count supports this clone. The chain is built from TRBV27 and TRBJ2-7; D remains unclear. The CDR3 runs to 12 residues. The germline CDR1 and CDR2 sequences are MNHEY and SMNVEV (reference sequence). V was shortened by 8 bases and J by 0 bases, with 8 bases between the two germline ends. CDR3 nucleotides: TGTGCCAGCGGGCGGAGCTCCTACGAGCAGTACTTC. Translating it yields CASGRSSYEQYF.

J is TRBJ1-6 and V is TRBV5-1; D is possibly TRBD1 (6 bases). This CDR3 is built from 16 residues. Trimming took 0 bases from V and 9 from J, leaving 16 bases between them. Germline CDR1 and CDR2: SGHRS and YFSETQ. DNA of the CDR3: TGCGCCAGCAGCTTGGGCCGACAGGCAGCAGGTTCACCCCTCCACTTT. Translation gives CASSLGRQAAGSPLHF.

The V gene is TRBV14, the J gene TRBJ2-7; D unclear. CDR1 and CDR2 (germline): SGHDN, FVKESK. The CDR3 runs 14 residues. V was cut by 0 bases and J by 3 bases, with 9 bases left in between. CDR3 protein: CASSQDGLGYEQYF. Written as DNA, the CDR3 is TGTGCCAGCAGCCAAGATGGGCTCGGCTACGAGCAGTACTTC.

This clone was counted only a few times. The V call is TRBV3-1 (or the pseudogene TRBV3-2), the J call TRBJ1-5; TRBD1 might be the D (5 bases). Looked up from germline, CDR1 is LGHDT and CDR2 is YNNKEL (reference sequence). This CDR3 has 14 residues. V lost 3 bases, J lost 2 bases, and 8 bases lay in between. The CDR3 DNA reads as TGTGCCAGCAGCCACAGGGTCGGCAATCAGCCCCAGCATTTT. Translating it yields CASSHRVGNQPQHF.

The CDR3 nucleotides read TGTGCCAGCAGCTTAGATCCAAAGGGAGGTGGCTACACCTTC. Residues: CASSLDPKGGGYTF. The chain links TRBV11-3 to TRBJ1-2; D is undetermined. Trimming removed 0 bases from V and 7 bases from J, with 12 bases in between. This CDR3 comprises 14 residues. Germline assignment: CDR1 SGHNT and CDR2 YENEEA.

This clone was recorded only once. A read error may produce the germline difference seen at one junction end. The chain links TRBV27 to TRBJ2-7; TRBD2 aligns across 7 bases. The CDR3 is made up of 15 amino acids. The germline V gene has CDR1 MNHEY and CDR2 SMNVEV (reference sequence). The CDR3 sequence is CASRKLAHSPYERYF. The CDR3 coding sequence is TGTGCCAGCAGGAAACTAGCGCATAGTCCCTACGAGCGGTACTTC.

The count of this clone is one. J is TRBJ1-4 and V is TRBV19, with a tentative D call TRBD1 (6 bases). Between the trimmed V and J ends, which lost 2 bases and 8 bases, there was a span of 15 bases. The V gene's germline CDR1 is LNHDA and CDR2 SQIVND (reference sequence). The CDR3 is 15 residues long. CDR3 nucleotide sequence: TGTGCCAGTAGTATAAGCCCCCCACAGGGCGAAAAACTGTTTTTT. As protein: CASSISPPQGEKLFF.

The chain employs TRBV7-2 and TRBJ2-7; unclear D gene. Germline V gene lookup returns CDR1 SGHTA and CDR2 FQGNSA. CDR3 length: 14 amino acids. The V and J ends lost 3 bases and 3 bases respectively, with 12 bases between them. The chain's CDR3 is CASSLQSSYYEQYF. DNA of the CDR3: TGTGCCAGCAGCTTGCAGTCCAGCTACTACGAGCAGTACTTC.

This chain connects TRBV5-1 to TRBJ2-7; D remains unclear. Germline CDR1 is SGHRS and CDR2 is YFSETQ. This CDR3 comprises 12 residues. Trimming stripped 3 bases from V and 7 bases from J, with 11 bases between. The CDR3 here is CASSSDGPEQYF. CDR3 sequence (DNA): TGCGCCAGCAGCTCTGACGGGCCGGAGCAGTACTTC.